Presented here are 8 T cell receptor beta chains from one specimen sequenced in a study of OX40 agonist ivuxolimab in advanced cancers. The table came from immunoSEQ multiplex PCR; TCRdb's copy has only in-frame clones and leaves some out. Here the sample spans 84,000 or so clones, about 89% being singletons. Here the sequenced sample was CD4+ or CD8+ T cells sorted from blood, taken in a trial of the OX40 agonist ivuxolimab. The source is an adult with an advanced solid tumor such as melanoma, head and neck, liver or kidney cancer.

This clone was observed once. The J gene is TRBJ2-2, the V gene TRBV5-1, with D hard to call. Germline CDR1 and CDR2: SGHRS and YFSETQ. Trimming pared 0 bases from V and 7 bases from J, leaving 4 bases between. This CDR3 is 12 amino acids long. Here the CDR3 reads CASSLGFGELFF. The CDR3 nucleotides read TGCGCCAGCAGCTTGGGTTTCGGGGAGCTGTTTTTT.

The genes are TRBV5-6 and TRBJ2-6, with D possibly TRBD2 on 5 matching bases. The CDR3 contains 16 residues. Germline CDR1 SGHDT, CDR2 YYEEEE. Between the trimmed V and J ends, which lost 0 bases and 1 base, there was a span of 8 bases. CDR3 sequence (DNA): TGTGCCAGCAGCTTGGCCGGCGGGTCTGGGGCCAACGTCCTGACTTTC. Amino acid sequence: CASSLAGGSGANVLTF. The full variable domain, completed using reference TRBV5-6 and TRBJ2-6, is DAGVTQSPTHLIKTRGQQVTLRCSPKSGHDTVSWYQQALGQGPQFIFQYYEEEERQRGNFPDRFSGHQFPNYSSELNVNALLLGDSALYLCASSLAGGSGANVLTFGAGSRLTVL.

The chain carries TRBV4-1 and TRBJ2-3; TRBD2 matches at 8 bases. Unmatched junction bases numbered 5, after V lost 5 bases and J lost 1 base. This CDR3 has 15 residues. Germline lookup yields CDR1 MGHRA and CDR2 YSYEKL. In DNA, the CDR3 is TGCGCCAGCAGCTCCTTACTAGCGGGCACAGATACGCAGTATTTT. This sequence encodes CASSSLLAGTDTQYF.

The V call is TRBV7-3, the J call TRBJ2-1, with 7 positions matching TRBD1. Germline CDR1 is SGHTA and CDR2 is FQGTGA. The CDR3 length is 20 residues. Unmatched junction bases numbered 23, after V lost 2 bases and J lost 7 bases. CDR3 nucleotide sequence: TGTGCCAGCAGCTTATTGTCGGTTACCCCTTCCGGGACAGCGAAGAATGAGCAGTTCTTC. This encodes CASSLLSVTPSGTAKNEQFF.

This chain connects TRBV11-3 to TRBJ1-2, with D tentatively TRBD1 (5 bases). The CDR3 runs 15 residues. From germline, CDR1 is SGHNT and CDR2 YENEEA. V dropped 5 bases and J dropped 3 bases, with 16 bases sitting between them. The CDR3 region has the DNA TGTGCCAGCAGCCGGCCCGGGTGGGGGGACTATGGCTACACCTTC. Protein product: CASSRPGWGDYGYTF. The full variable domain, rest sourced from reference TRBV11-3 and TRBJ1-2, is EAGVVQSPRYKIIEKKQPVAFWCNPISGHNTLYWYLQNLGQGPELLIRYENEEAVDDSQLPKDRFSAERLKGVDSTLKIQPAELGDSAVYLCASSRPGWGDYGYTFGSGTRLTVV.

On this clone: Other DNA sequences from this sample encode an identical CDR3 as well. This sequence joins TRBV6-1 and TRBJ1-4, with 10 bases identical to TRBD1. This CDR3 has 15 residues. V lost 6 bases to trimming and J lost 6 bases; unmatched junction nucleotides: 7. Germline CDR1 is MNHNS and CDR2 is SASEGT. The CDR3 region has the DNA TGTGCCAGCAGCGGGACAGGGGATGGAGATGAAAAACTGTTTTTT. As protein: CASSGTGDGDEKLFF.

The chain combines TRBV27 with TRBJ2-3; 15 bases fit TRBD2. CDR1 is MNHEY, CDR2 SMNVEV, per germline (reference sequence). The ends lost 5 bases at V and 0 bases at J; junction bases unmatched: 12. The CDR3 runs to 20 residues. CDR3 coding DNA: TGTGCCAGCAGTCCCTGGACTAGCGGGAGGGCCAGTCCAAGCACAGATACGCAGTATTTT. Its translation: CASSPWTSGRASPSTDTQYF.

The rearrangement joins TRBV29-1 to TRBJ2-4; D not certain. From germline, CDR1 is SQVTM and CDR2 ANQGSEA. This CDR3 comprises 12 residues. The V end lost 4 bases, the J end lost 5 bases, and 9 bases lay between the germline ends. CDR3 DNA sequence: TGCAGCGTTGGGCGAGGCGAAAACATTCAGTACTTC. Translating it yields CSVGRGENIQYF.